The next 13 T cell receptor beta chains were all read from a single sample in a study of blood T cells in healthy people across ages. Primed by a sample-barcoded 5' primer and a J-beta primer mix, a second PCR proceeded for roughly 7 to 11 cycles. TCRdb re-called the 5' RACE reads with MiXCR, one entry per CDR3 protein. The sample consists of hundreds of thousands of distinct CDR3 sequences, roughly half of them appearing once. Sequencing was done on a sample of blood. These receptors were obtained from a woman older than 75 in good health.

The V call is TRBV20-1, the J call TRBJ1-2; unclear D gene. This CDR3 has 17 amino acids. With 0 bases removed from V and 4 bases from J, the gap between germline ends came to 21 bases. CDR1 is DFQATT and CDR2 is SNEGSKA in the germline V gene (reference sequence). The CDR3, as DNA: TGCAGTGCTAGAGACCCTCGGAGTCCCGAGGGAACCTATGGCTACACCTTC. Translated, it gives CSARDPRSPEGTYGYTF.

This clonotype was seen ten or more times. The chain has TRBV4-1 and TRBJ2-3; D is unresolved. CDR1 is MGHRA, CDR2 YSYEKL, per germline. V shed 4 bases and J shed 4 bases, with 15 bases lying between them. CDR3 length: 15 residues. CDR3 sequence: CASSRTWDGADTQYF. The CDR3 nucleotides read TGCGCCAGCAGCCGAACGTGGGATGGAGCAGATACGCAGTATTTT.

This clonotype appeared many times. The rearrangement joins TRBV20-1 to TRBJ1-4; possibly TRBD1 for D (6 bases). There are 11 residues in the CDR3. The germline V gene has CDR1 DFQATT and CDR2 SNEGSKA (reference sequence). Trimming took 3 bases from V and 10 from J, leaving 9 bases between them. CDR3 sequence: CSARRGAKLFF. In DNA, the CDR3 is TGCAGTGCTAGGAGGGGGGCAAAACTGTTTTTT.

This clonotype was observed a few times. The gene calls are TRBV21-1 and TRBJ2-7; the D call TRBD1 from the table was never checked on the DNA. TRBV21-1 is tagged as a pseudogene. This CDR3 is built from 14 residues. The CDR3 loop is CASSVRDGTYEQYF. Written as DNA, the CDR3 is TGTGCCAGCAGCGTCCGGGACGGTACCTACGAGCAGTACTTC.

The chain recombines TRBV2 with TRBJ1-1; TRBD1 matches at 7 bases. V trimming: 8 bases; J trimming: 5 bases; junction bases outside the gene matches: 11. Germline V CDR1 and CDR2: SNHLY, FYNNEI. CDR3 size: 14 residues. CDR3 in DNA: TGTGCCAGCCAAGGGGCGCAGGGGGGGACTGAAGCTTTCTTT. This translates into CASQGAQGGTEAFF.

The J gene is TRBJ2-7, the V gene TRBV15; no clear D. This CDR3 spans 13 amino acids. Germline loops: CDR1 LNHNV, CDR2 YYDKDF (reference sequence). The germline V and J ends were trimmed by 2 bases and 6 bases, with 11 bases remaining between them. CDR3 nucleotide sequence: TGTGCCACCAGCAGATCCCCCGGTCCCGAGCAGTACTTC. It codes for CATSRSPGPEQYF.

With regard to this clonotype: This may arise from a read error, as a much more abundant clone is one base away. The rearrangement uses TRBV5-1 and TRBJ2-5; D gene uncertain. The J call may be wrong; the DNA end is better matched by TRBJ2-7. The CDR3 has 14 amino acids. Germline assignment: CDR1 SGHRS and CDR2 YFSETQ. In DNA form, the CDR3 reads TGCGCCAGCAGCTTGGGCCTCCGGACGGGCGAGCAGTACTTC. It specifies CASSLGLRTGEQYF.

This clonotype occurred once. CDR3 region: CSASSQSSSYEQYF. The CDR3 DNA sequence: TGCAGTGCTAGTTCCCAGTCAAGCTCCTACGAGCAGTACTTC. The rearrangement links TRBV20-1 to TRBJ2-7; D is unresolved. V dropped 3 bases and J dropped 0 bases, with 12 bases sitting between them. In germline, CDR1 is DFQATT, CDR2 SNEGSKA (reference sequence). The length of the CDR3 is 14 residues.

The chain has TRBV10-3 and TRBJ2-5; no clear D gene. The DNA end is a closer match to TRBJ2-1, so the J assignment may be wrong. The CDR3 extends over 13 amino acids. Per the germline V gene, CDR1 is ENHRY and CDR2 is SYGVKD. The DNA for the CDR3 is TGTGCCATCGGCGGTGGGTTCCAAGAGACCCAGTTCTTC. Its translation is CAIGGGFQETQFF.

There are many counts of this clonotype. The chain combines TRBV6-2 or TRBV6-3 with TRBJ2-5; D remains unclear. V gave up 11 bases and J gave up 4 bases, with 20 bases separating them. This CDR3 contains 14 residues. From germline, CDR1 is MNHEY and CDR2 SVGEGT. The DNA for the CDR3 is TGTGCCTCGGCAAAGGGTAGTTTGGCAGAGACCCAGTACTTC. It codes for CASAKGSLAETQYF.

As to this clonotype: With a much larger clone just one base away, this may be a read error. The chain employs TRBV27 and TRBJ2-1, with 9 nucleotides matching TRBD2. TRBJ2-7 explains the end of the DNA better; the J call may be wrong. The CDR3 sequence is 15 residues long. Germline CDR1 reads MNHEY; CDR2 reads SMNVEV (reference sequence). The CDR3 sequence is CASSSRLAGHYEQYF. CDR3 bases: TGTGCCAGCAGTTCTAGGCTAGCGGGACACTACGAGCAGTACTTC.

V and J are TRBV7-2 and TRBJ2-3; 8 nucleotides line up with TRBD2. V shed 2 bases and J 2 bases; nucleotides not matched to a gene: 9. The CDR3 totals 17 residues. Germline V gene sequence: CDR1 SGHTA, CDR2 FQGNSA. CDR3 residues: CASSLRSSSGVTDTQYF. For the CDR3, the DNA is TGTGCCAGCAGCTTACGCTCGAGTAGCGGGGTCACAGATACGCAGTATTTT.

This clonotype turned up a few times. For the CDR3, the DNA is TGCAGCGCCGGGGGACAGACCACCTACGAGCAGTACTTC. Protein product: CSAGGQTTYEQYF. The rearrangement joins TRBV29-1 to TRBJ2-7; tentative D call: TRBD1 (7 bases). V lost 7 bases and J lost 2, with 15 bases in between. Germline lookup yields CDR1 SQVTM and CDR2 ANQGSEA. This CDR3 has 13 residues.